This T cell receptor (beta chain) derives from a study of OX40 agonist ivuxolimab in advanced cancers. Overall study results and limits: CD4+ and CD8+ blood T cells expanded clonally by week 6 at 0.1 to 3.0 mg/kg.

Individuals having autoimmune disease history or systemic immunosuppression were not enrolled. As concerns this clone: Antigen: not known.

Trimming took off 6 bases at V and 4 bases at J, with 10 bases between the two ends. The germline CDR1 and CDR2 sequences are SNHLY and FYNNEI. This CDR3 region has 12 residues. The table came from immunoSEQ multiplex PCR; TCRdb's copy has only in-frame clones and leaves some out. The sample has approximately 81,000 clones; 65% to 85% are singletons. The sequenced sample was CD4+ or CD8+ T cells sorted from blood, obtained in a trial of the OX40 agonist ivuxolimab. The clonotype was recovered from an adult with an advanced solid tumor such as melanoma, head and neck, liver or kidney cancer. The chain is built from TRBV2 and TRBJ2-7; possible D gene TRBD2, 6 bases. The CDR3: CASREGWYEQYF. CDR3 bases: TGTGCCAGCAGGGAGGGTTGGTACGAGCAGTACTTC.